This TCR beta chain emerged from a study of T-cell reconstitution after alpha-beta-depleted transplantation in children. This clonotype was found many times. CDR3 size: 14 residues. Germline values: CDR1 LGHNA, CDR2 YSLEER. V gave up 0 bases and J gave up 7 bases, with 9 bases separating them. Unique molecular identifiers were incorporated during preparation of the TCRbeta library. TCRdb fed the PCR reads into MiXCR, producing one record per CDR3 protein. The repertoire has approximately 350,000 distinct CDR3 sequences, 13% of them found once; the top ten carry around 4.5%. This clonotype was sampled from a human donor who donated a stem cell graft to a child with Fanconi anemia. This specimen was PBMCs, taken from the stem cell graft. The chain links TRBV4-3 to TRBJ2-2; no clear D gene. This CDR3 reads CASSQDPRSGELFF. The CDR3 coding sequence is TGCGCCAGCAGCCAAGATCCTCGGAGCGGGGAGCTGTTTTTT.